The 13 T cell receptor beta chains below all came from one sample that was sequenced in a study of T cells in Graves' hyperthyroidism and ophthalmopathy. RNA transcripts served as the template for amplifying TCR beta CDR3 regions. The HTBI primer set drove a first-round RT-PCR of the TCR CDR3. In TCRdb, the multiplex PCR reads were re-called with MiXCR into one record per CDR3 protein. The sample shows hundreds of thousands of distinct CDR3 sequences, 15% to 19% of them seen only once. Source material: blood. The receptors come from a young woman with Graves' hyperthyroidism.

V and J are TRBV20-1 and TRBJ2-1; 16 bases agree with TRBD2. The CDR3 is made up of 17 amino acids. V lost 3 bases to trimming and J lost 9 bases; unmatched junction nucleotides: 11. Germline V gene data show CDR1 as DFQATT and CDR2 as SNEGSKA (reference sequence). The DNA of the CDR3 is TGCAGTGCTAGGATGATTGGGACTAGCGGGGGGGCCATTGAGCAGTTCTTC. It specifies CSARMIGTSGGAIEQFF.

The V gene is TRBV27, the J gene TRBJ2-5; D is perhaps TRBD1 (5 bases). The CDR3 covers 13 residues. CDR1 MNHEY and CDR2 SMNVEV come from the germline V gene (reference sequence). V was pared by 3 bases and J by 4 bases, with 9 bases between. The CDR3 loop reads CASSLGHGETQYF. CDR3 coding DNA: TGTGCCAGCAGTTTGGGGCACGGAGAGACCCAGTACTTC.

The chain has TRBV25-1 and TRBJ2-1; D is uncertain. Germline-derived CDR1 and CDR2 are MGHDK and SYGVNS. This CDR3 region has 15 residues. V was cut by 3 bases and J by 5 bases, with 14 bases left in between. The CDR3 DNA is TGTGCCAGCAGTGACTTCCCGAGGTATCACAATGAGCAGTTCTTC. It encodes CASSDFPRYHNEQFF.

This clonotype was detected many times. The chain links TRBV28 to TRBJ2-7; D not resolved. V lost 4 bases and J lost 4, with 14 bases in between. CDR1 is MDHEN and CDR2 is SYDVKM in the germline V gene. CDR3 size: 14 residues. The CDR3 coding sequence is TGTGCCAGCAGTTCCTGGATGCGGCCGTACGAGCAGTACTTC. It encodes CASSSWMRPYEQYF.

This chain uses TRBV20-1 with TRBJ2-1; weak D call: TRBD2 (6 bases). The CDR3 runs 17 residues. The V end lost 2 bases, the J end lost 1 base, and 18 bases lay between the germline ends. Germline CDR1 is DFQATT and CDR2 is SNEGSKA (reference sequence). The CDR3 loop reads CSARPRGLPKSYNEQFF. CDR3 coding DNA: TGCAGTGCTAGACCGCGGGGACTCCCTAAATCCTACAATGAGCAGTTCTTC.

This clonotype was seen ten or more times. V is TRBV5-1 and J is TRBJ2-2; TRBD1 or TRBD2 may be the D gene (5 bases each). V gave up 4 bases and J gave up 4 bases, with 14 bases separating them. This CDR3 has 15 residues. Germline CDR1 reads SGHRS; CDR2 reads YFSETQ. DNA for the CDR3: TGCGCCAGCAGCACCGGGGCCTGGAGCACCGGGGAGCTGTTTTTT. Protein: CASSTGAWSTGELFF.

This clonotype was recorded many times. The CDR3 spells CASSSHSSEAFF. CDR3 sequence (DNA): TGTGCCAGCAGCTCCCACTCTTCTGAAGCTTTCTTT. This chain joins TRBV13 and TRBJ1-1; D is unresolved. The CDR3 runs to 12 residues. The germline V and J ends were trimmed by 4 bases and 6 bases, with 9 bases remaining between them. Germline V gene lookup returns CDR1 PRHDT and CDR2 FYEKMQ (reference sequence).

This clonotype was observed a single time. A much more abundant neighbour one base away suggests this may be a read error. This rearrangement joins TRBV6-2 or TRBV6-3 to TRBJ1-4; 9 bases are shared with TRBD1. CDR3 size: 18 residues. CDR1 MNHEY and CDR2 SVGEGT come from the germline V gene. V shed 0 bases, J shed 4 bases, and the junction held 9 bases outside the gene matches. Here the CDR3 DNA reads TGTGCCAGCAGTTACTCGACGGACCGGACAGGGGATAATGAAAAACTGTTTTTT. Encoded protein: CASSYSTDRTGDNEKLFF.

The V call is TRBV24-1, the J call TRBJ2-3, with TRBD1 as a possible D gene (5 bases). The ends were cut back, 1 base at V and 7 bases at J, with 17 bases in the middle. The CDR3 contains 16 residues. Germline values: CDR1 KGHDR, CDR2 SFDVKD. As DNA, the CDR3 is TGTGCCACCAGTGATTTAGACAGCCTCAATGGGAATACGCAGTATTTT. It translates to CATSDLDSLNGNTQYF.

A few counts support this clonotype. This chain uses TRBV6-1 with TRBJ2-1, with 7 bases that match TRBD1. Germline CDR1 is MNHNS and CDR2 is SASEGT. After removal of 5 bases from V and 4 bases from J, the junction contained 11 bases not matched to a gene. The CDR3 runs to 16 residues. The CDR3 DNA sequence: TGTGCCAGCAGTCCACCTTACTCGACAGGGTACAATGAGCAGTTCTTC. This encodes CASSPPYSTGYNEQFF.

This chain uses TRBV9 with TRBJ1-1, with D tentatively TRBD1 (6 bases). The CDR3 spans 15 residues. Trimming shortened V by 5 bases and J by 1 base, and 15 bases separated the two germline ends. Looked up from germline, CDR1 is SGDLS and CDR2 is YYNGEE. The CDR3 DNA sequence: TGTGCCAGCAGTGCGGGGGGCCTGAGGAACACTGAAGCTTTCTTT. Protein sequence: CASSAGGLRNTEAFF. Combining the CDR3 with reference TRBV9 and TRBJ1-1 gives the whole variable domain DSGVTQTPKHLITATGQRVTLRCSPRSGDLSVYWYQQSLDQGLQFLIQYYNGEERAKGNILERFSAQQFPDLHSELNLSSLELGDSALYFCASSAGGLRNTEAFFGQGTRLTVV.

The chain employs TRBV15 and TRBJ2-7; no clear D. The V end lost 0 bases, the J end lost 5 bases, and 5 bases lay between the germline ends. The length of the CDR3 is 12 residues. The germline V gene has CDR1 LNHNV and CDR2 YYDKDF (reference sequence). DNA of the CDR3: TGTGCCACCAGCAGAGATCAAGACGAGCAGTACTTC. Translation gives CATSRDQDEQYF.

This clonotype was seen at least ten times. The chain combines TRBV20-1 with TRBJ2-3, with a tentative D call TRBD2 (6 bases). This CDR3 is built from 13 residues. Trimming cost V 6 bases and J 2 bases, with 12 bases left between them. The germline gives CDR1 DFQATT, CDR2 SNEGSKA (reference sequence). The CDR3 DNA sequence: TGCAGTGCATGCCGGGAGAACACAGATACGCAGTATTTT. Its translation: CSACRENTDTQYF.